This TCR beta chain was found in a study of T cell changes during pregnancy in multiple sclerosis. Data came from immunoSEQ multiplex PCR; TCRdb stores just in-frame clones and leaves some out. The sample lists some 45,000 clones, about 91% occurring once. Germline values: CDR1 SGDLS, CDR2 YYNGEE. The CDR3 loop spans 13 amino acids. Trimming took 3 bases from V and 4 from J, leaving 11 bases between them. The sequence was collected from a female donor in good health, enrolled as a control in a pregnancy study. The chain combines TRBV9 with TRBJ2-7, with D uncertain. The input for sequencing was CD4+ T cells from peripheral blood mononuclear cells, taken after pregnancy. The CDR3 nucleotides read TGTGCCAGCAGCGAGTCCCCCAGGTACGAGCAGTACTTC. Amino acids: CASSESPRYEQYF.